The T cell receptor beta chain under discussion was sequenced for a study of blood T cell repertoires in COVID-19. The CDR3 length is 13 residues. CDR1 is SGHRS, CDR2 YFSETQ, per germline. V gave up 8 bases and J gave up 3 bases, with 14 bases separating them. TCRdb keeps only in-frame clones here, not all; method: immunoSEQ multiplex PCR. Of around 340,000 clones listed, about 90% are singletons. The sequence came from a woman in her twenties or thirties who had been exposed to COVID-19. V usage is TRBV5-1 and J usage is TRBJ1-1; D is unclear. Sample: PBMCs or T cells enriched from blood (not recorded which). The CDR3 DNA sequence: TGCGCCAGAACGGAGGGAGAGGACACTGAAGCTTTCTTT. It yields the protein CARTEGEDTEAFF.